The clone carrying this T cell receptor (beta chain) was detected only a few times. The germline gives CDR1 SGHDT, CDR2 YYEEEE. This CDR3 is 15 amino acids long. V lost 4 bases to trimming and J lost 0 bases; unmatched junction nucleotides: 3. Participants were aged roughly 18 to 100 years from 20 to 30 US areas. Assay: immunoSEQ multiplex PCR; the TCRdb copy retains only in-frame clones and omits some. The table lists approximately 330,000 clones, roughly 85% of them singletons. The source of the sample is a study of blood T cell repertoires in COVID-19. This chain joins TRBV5-6 and TRBJ1-2; TRBD1 agrees at 10 bases. The origin of this receptor is a middle-aged woman with acute COVID-19. The sequenced sample consisted of PBMCs or T cells enriched from blood (not recorded which). The CDR3 DNA reads as TGTGCCAGCAGCGCCGGGACAGGGGCTAACTATGGCTACACCTTC. It encodes CASSAGTGANYGYTF.